This passage covers 20 T cell receptor beta chains from one sample sequenced in a study of cytomegalovirus exposure and HLA in healthy donors (TCRdb year 2017). Library generation was performed with the immunoSEQ multiplex PCR assay. TCRdb stores this immuneACCESS table with in-frame sequences only. Part of the clones is absent; in the studies checked, under half of the shortfall reflects unresolved V genes, and no reason is known for the rest. Within this sample are around 120,000 clones, with approximately 89% of them counted one time only. 1.5% to 2% of the sample is in the top ten clones. Sample: PBMCs. The receptors originated from a man in his late teens or twenties in good health and CMV-seronegative.

This chain joins TRBV6-4 and TRBJ1-2; D is perhaps TRBD1 (6 bases). This CDR3 has 16 amino acids. With 4 bases removed from V and 2 bases from J, the gap between germline ends came to 17 bases. Germline assignment: CDR1 MRHNA and CDR2 SNTAGT. DNA of the CDR3: TGTGCCAGCAGTGCCGGGCCCGACAGGCCAAACTATGGCTACACCTTC. Translating gives CASSAGPDRPNYGYTF.

As for this clone: The junction and the germline gene differ at one end; a read error may be behind it. The chain employs TRBV7-8 and TRBJ2-1; maybe TRBD1 (5 bases). The CDR3 is 18 amino acids. Germline loops: CDR1 SGHVS, CDR2 FQNEAQ. The CDR3 region has the DNA TGTGCCAGCAGCTTAAGGTGGCAGGGCACTCCCTCTTCTCCCCCGGCGGTCTTC. Amino acid sequence: CASSLRWQGTPSSPPAVF.

The gene calls are TRBV29-1 and TRBJ1-3, with D possibly TRBD1 on 6 matching bases. The germline gives CDR1 SQVTM, CDR2 ANQGSEA. This CDR3 is 15 amino acids long. Trimming removed 0 bases from V and 0 bases from J, with 9 bases in between. CDR3 DNA: TGCAGCGTTGAAGAGACAGGTGGCTCTGGAAACACCATATATTTT. This translates into CSVEETGGSGNTIYF.

This chain uses TRBV29-1 with TRBJ1-2; TRBD1 is a possible D gene (6 bases). CDR3 length: 13 amino acids. CDR1 and CDR2 from the germline V gene are SQVTM and ANQGSEA. V was pared by 0 bases and J by 7 bases, with 12 bases between. The CDR3 DNA is TGCAGCGTTGAAGATCCGGGGGGCCTTGGCTACACCTTC. Its translation is CSVEDPGGLGYTF.

A word on this clone: The germline gene is not matched at one end of the junction; a read error may be the cause. This chain connects TRBV6-1 to TRBJ2-5; TRBD2 matches 10 bases. In germline, CDR1 is MNHNS, CDR2 SASEGT. The CDR3 length is 14 residues. The CDR3 loop is CASLLREREGLMNF. Here the CDR3 DNA reads TGTGCCAGCCTACTGCGTGAGCGGGAGGGGCTTATGAACTTC.

The J gene is TRBJ1-5, the V gene TRBV23-1; weak D call: TRBD1 (6 bases). TRBV23-1 is recorded as an ORF, its role being uncertain. This CDR3 is 15 amino acids long. The V end lost 4 bases, the J end lost 0 bases, and 10 bases lay between the germline ends. CDR3 nucleotides: TGCGCCAGCAGTCTCAGACAGGATAGCAATCAGCCCCAGCATTTT. Protein: CASSLRQDSNQPQHF.

This sequence joins TRBV5-1 and TRBJ2-5, with 16 positions matching TRBD2. Unmatched junction bases numbered 1, after V lost 3 bases and J lost 5 bases. The CDR3 is 15 residues long. The germline CDR1 and CDR2 sequences are SGHRS and YFSETQ. The CDR3 sequence: CASSSGLAGGETQYF. The DNA of the CDR3 is TGCGCCAGCAGCTCGGGACTAGCGGGAGGGGAGACCCAGTACTTC.

The chain employs TRBV6-1 and TRBJ2-1; 10 bases map to TRBD2. J lost 5 bases, V lost 6 bases, and 7 bases had no gene match. Germline CDR1 and CDR2: MNHNS and SASEGT. CDR3 length: 15 amino acids. The CDR3 here is CASRAGTSEDNEQFF. The CDR3 coding sequence is TGTGCCAGCAGAGCCGGGACTAGCGAAGACAATGAGCAGTTCTTC.

The V and J genes are TRBV19 and TRBJ2-7, with D maybe TRBD1 (6 bases). The V gene lost 9 bases and the J gene lost 2 bases, with 14 bases spanning the gap. This CDR3 has 13 residues. The V gene's germline CDR1 is LNHDA and CDR2 SQIVND (reference sequence). The CDR3 region is CASRGLGTYEQYF. In DNA, the CDR3 is TGTGCCAGCAGGGGTTTAGGGACCTACGAGCAGTACTTC.

The chain employs TRBV2 and TRBJ2-5; TRBD2 aligns across 9 bases. Unmatched junction bases numbered 11, after V lost 7 bases and J lost 2 bases. Germline-derived CDR1 and CDR2 are SNHLY and FYNNEI. This CDR3 spans 16 amino acids. The CDR3, as DNA: TGTGCCAGCAAACTATTAGCGGGGGCCACTCAAGAGACCCAGTACTTC. It translates to CASKLLAGATQETQYF.

This clone was seen a few times. The chain couples TRBV5-1 to TRBJ2-7; D is unresolved. The germline V and J ends were trimmed by 3 bases and 2 bases, with 12 bases remaining between them. Germline loops: CDR1 SGHRS, CDR2 YFSETQ. This CDR3 is 14 amino acids long. In nucleotides, the CDR3 is TGCGCCAGCAGCTCCCCTGTGGAGACCTACGAGCAGTACTTC. Translated: CASSSPVETYEQYF.

The rearrangement links TRBV7-9 to TRBJ2-5; D is uncertain. The CDR3 length is 15 residues. Trimming shortened V by 1 base and J by 4 bases, and 13 bases separated the two germline ends. CDR1 is SEHNR and CDR2 is FQNEAQ in the germline V gene (reference sequence). This CDR3 reads CASSLEAGRPETQYF. The DNA of the CDR3 is TGTGCCAGCAGCTTAGAGGCAGGAAGACCAGAGACCCAGTACTTC.

This chain connects TRBV2 to TRBJ2-1; TRBD2 matches at 11 bases. From germline, CDR1 is SNHLY and CDR2 FYNNEI. V dropped 0 bases and J dropped 3; count of bases not matched to a gene: 10. This CDR3 comprises 19 residues. CDR3 sequence (DNA): TGTGCCAGCAGTGAAGCGCTTCGGAAACTAGCGGGAGTCTACAATGAGCAGTTCTTC. As protein: CASSEALRKLAGVYNEQFF.

The chain links TRBV15 to TRBJ2-4; 8 nucleotides match TRBD1. The V gene's germline CDR1 is LNHNV and CDR2 YYDKDF (reference sequence). CDR3 length: 16 residues. After removal of 4 bases from V and 7 bases from J, the junction contained 12 bases not matched to a gene. The CDR3 DNA sequence: TGTGCCACCAGCACCCAAGGACAGGGAATGGTCAACATTCAGTACTTC. Amino acid sequence: CATSTQGQGMVNIQYF.

CDR3 residues: CASSQVSIHNEQFF. Here the CDR3 DNA reads TGTGCCAGCAGCCAGGTTTCAATCCACAATGAGCAGTTCTTC. This chain uses TRBV28 with TRBJ2-1; the D is unclear. V lost 6 bases, J lost 5 bases, and 14 bases lay in between. Germline assignment: CDR1 MDHEN and CDR2 SYDVKM. CDR3 length equals 14 residues.

The rearrangement links TRBV10-3 to TRBJ2-5, with no clear D. Deletions cut 4 bases from V and 1 base from J, with 7 bases between. The CDR3 runs 13 residues. Germline V lookup: CDR1 ENHRY, CDR2 SYGVKD. As DNA, the CDR3 is TGTGCCATCAGTGTTGGCAGCCAAGAGACCCAGTACTTC. Amino acids: CAISVGSQETQYF.

This clone was counted a few times. The CDR3 here is CASSFGTGGNYGYTF. The CDR3 DNA is TGCGCCAGCAGCTTCGGGACCGGGGGAAACTATGGCTACACCTTC. The chain joins TRBV5-1 to TRBJ1-2, with D possibly matching TRBD1 (5 bases). V lost 2 bases to trimming and J lost 2 bases, with 13 bases between them. The germline gives CDR1 SGHRS, CDR2 YFSETQ. This CDR3 contains 15 residues.

This sequence joins TRBV7-2 and TRBJ1-4, with 8 bases fitting TRBD1. V lost 1 base and J lost 6; bases outside the gene matches: 7. The CDR3 contains 16 residues. The germline V gene encodes CDR1 SGHTA and CDR2 FQGNSA. Written as DNA, the CDR3 is TGTGCCAGCAGCTTAGTTGCCGGGACAGGTGATGAAAAACTGTTTTTT. Translation: CASSLVAGTGDEKLFF.

This chain connects TRBV9 to TRBJ2-5; D ambiguous. The CDR3 extends over 14 amino acids. CDR1 and CDR2 (germline): SGDLS, YYNGEE. The V and J ends lost 3 bases and 2 bases respectively, with 11 bases between them. DNA for the CDR3: TGTGCCAGCAGCGAGAGTGTCAAACAAGAGACCCAGTACTTC. It codes for CASSESVKQETQYF.

V is TRBV9 and J is TRBJ1-1; D is uncertain. Germline V lookup: CDR1 SGDLS, CDR2 YYNGEE. The CDR3 is 13 amino acids. V lost 4 bases and J lost 0, with 7 bases in between. The CDR3 sequence: CASSSVLNTEAFF. For the CDR3, the DNA is TGTGCCAGCAGCTCAGTCTTGAACACTGAAGCTTTCTTT.